A selection of T cell receptor beta chains follows, all from one sample in a study of OX40 agonist ivuxolimab in advanced cancers. The protocol was immunoSEQ multiplex PCR, while the TCRdb copy is restricted to in-frame clones and leaves out a portion. The repertoire holds over 75,000 clones, with 90% to 95% as singletons. Sequencing was performed on CD4+ or CD8+ T cells sorted from blood, taken in a trial of the OX40 agonist ivuxolimab. These receptors were taken from an adult with an advanced solid tumor such as melanoma, head and neck, liver or kidney cancer. CDR3s include the opening cysteine and the closing phenylalanine or tryptophan. D genes are given only for firm matches. Clone size is given for some rows only: seen once, a few or many times, or a class if the clone is expanded.

v_call: TRBV7-2
d_call: NA
clone_size: NA
j_call: TRBJ2-7
cdr3_nt: TGTGCCAGCAGCGAGGACGGTCCCTACGAGCAGTACTTC
cdr3_aa: CASSEDGPYEQYF

v_call: TRBV6-1
d_call: NA
clone_size: NA
j_call: TRBJ1-4
cdr3_nt: TGTGCCACCGCGCCTGCGCGAGGGCGCGGTGAAAAACTGTTTTTT
cdr3_aa: CATAPARGRGEKLFF

v_call: TRBV5-6
d_call: NA
clone_size: NA
j_call: TRBJ1-5
cdr3_nt: TGTGCCAGCAGCTTTTGGCGCAGCAATCAGCCCCAGCATTTT
cdr3_aa: CASSFWRSNQPQHF

v_call: TRBV10-1
d_call: NA
clone_size: NA
j_call: TRBJ1-1
cdr3_nt: TGCGCCAGCAGTCCCGGGACGGGGACTGAAGCTTTCTTT
cdr3_aa: CASSPGTGTEAFF

v_call: TRBV5-4
d_call: NA
clone_size: NA
j_call: TRBJ1-1
cdr3_nt: TGTGCCAGCAGCTTTGGGGACCAGGAACGTGAAGCTTTCTTT
cdr3_aa: CASSFGDQEREAFF

v_call: TRBV19
d_call: NA
clone_size: NA
j_call: TRBJ2-7
cdr3_nt: TGTGCCAGTAGTATAGGGACTGGCTCCTACGAGCAGTACTTC
cdr3_aa: CASSIGTGSYEQYF

v_call: TRBV29-1
d_call: NA
clone_size: NA
j_call: TRBJ2-1
cdr3_nt: TGCAGCGTTTTTAGCGGTCTGGGGGGTGAGCAGTTCTTC
cdr3_aa: CSVFSGLGGEQFF

v_call: TRBV4-3
d_call: NA
clone_size: NA
j_call: TRBJ1-2
cdr3_nt: TGCGCCAGCAGCCAAGACTACCAGGGGATAGGTGGCTACACCTTC
cdr3_aa: CASSQDYQGIGGYTF

v_call: TRBV4-1
d_call: TRBD1
clone_size: NA
j_call: TRBJ1-5
cdr3_nt: TGCGCCAGCAGCCATGGGACAGGGGCCAATCAGCCCCAGCATTTT
cdr3_aa: CASSHGTGANQPQHF

v_call: TRBV30
d_call: TRBD2
clone_size: NA
j_call: TRBJ2-2
cdr3_nt: TGTGCCTCCGTAGCGGGAGGCGGGGAGCTGTTTTTT
cdr3_aa: CASVAGGGELFF

v_call: TRBV7-9
d_call: NA
clone_size: NA
j_call: TRBJ2-3
cdr3_nt: TGTGCCAGCAGCTCGGGTAACGGGATACAGATAAGTTTT
cdr3_aa: CASSSGNGIQISF

v_call: TRBV7-8
d_call: NA
clone_size: NA
j_call: TRBJ1-6
cdr3_nt: TGTGCCAGCAGCTTAGCCGCGGGCCCTCTCGGAGGAAATAATTCACCCCTCCACTTT
cdr3_aa: CASSLAAGPLGGNNSPLHF

v_call: TRBV5-4
d_call: NA
clone_size: NA
j_call: TRBJ2-4
cdr3_nt: TGTGCCAGCAGCTCAGGACTAGCCAAAAACATTCAGTACTTC
cdr3_aa: CASSSGLAKNIQYF

v_call: TRBV9
d_call: NA
clone_size: NA
j_call: TRBJ2-7
cdr3_nt: TGTGCCAGCAGCGTAGAAGGGAACTCCTACGAGCAGTACTTC
cdr3_aa: CASSVEGNSYEQYF

v_call: TRBV7-9
d_call: TRBD2
clone_size: NA
j_call: TRBJ2-3
cdr3_nt: TGTGCCATAAGCGGGAGCGGAGCGGGTCGCACAGATACGCAGTATTTT
cdr3_aa: CAISGSGAGRTDTQYF

v_call: TRBV5-6
d_call: TRBD1
clone_size: NA
j_call: TRBJ1-6
cdr3_nt: TGTGCCACCCAGGACAGGGACAATTCACCCCTCCACTTT
cdr3_aa: CATQDRDNSPLHF

v_call: TRBV6-6
d_call: TRBD1
clone_size: NA
j_call: TRBJ2-7
cdr3_nt: TGTGCCTCGGACAGGGAGTCCTACGAGCAGTACTTC
cdr3_aa: CASDRESYEQYF

v_call: TRBV4-3
d_call: TRBD1
clone_size: NA
j_call: TRBJ2-1
cdr3_nt: TGCGCCAGCAGCCCCACGACAGGGCCCCTCTACAATGAGCAGTTCTTC
cdr3_aa: CASSPTTGPLYNEQFF

v_call: TRBV27
d_call: NA
clone_size: NA
j_call: TRBJ2-1
cdr3_nt: TGTGCCAGCGCCTGGCCGGGGTGGGGGAATGAGCAGTTCTTC
cdr3_aa: CASAWPGWGNEQFF

v_call: TRBV7-9
d_call: NA
clone_size: once
j_call: TRBJ2-4
cdr3_nt: TGTGCCAGCAGCCCCCCGGGCGGAAACATTCAGTACTTC
cdr3_aa: CASSPPGGNIQYF